Following are 3 T cell receptor beta chains from one sample sequenced in a study of chemoradiotherapy in HPV16-positive cancers. The data were produced by immunoSEQ multiplex PCR, yet TCRdb's version contains in-frame clones alone and is incomplete. The table lists fewer than 600 clones, about 80% of them singletons. The sequenced sample was tumor tissue, obtained from a patient who underwent chemoradiotherapy. The receptor set was obtained from a human donor with HPV-associated anogenital cancer.

The gene calls are TRBV19 and TRBJ2-3; 8 positions agree with TRBD2. The CDR3 covers 15 residues. J was trimmed by 3 bases and V by 4 bases; bases with no gene match: 6. The V gene's germline CDR1 is LNHDA and CDR2 SQIVND (reference sequence). The CDR3 is CASSTAGTRTDTQYF. Written as DNA, the CDR3 is TGTGCCAGTAGTACTGCCGGGACTAGAACAGATACGCAGTATTTT.

J is TRBJ1-1 and V is TRBV5-5; 10 bases align to TRBD1. The V and J ends lost 3 bases and 10 bases, in that order; junction bases with no gene match: 3. Germline V gene lookup returns CDR1 SGHKS and CDR2 YYEKEE (reference sequence). There are 12 residues in the CDR3. This CDR3 is CASSSGTGAAFF. The CDR3 DNA sequence: TGTGCCAGCAGCTCCGGGACAGGGGCAGCTTTCTTT.

The chain links TRBV6-6 to TRBJ1-1; D might be TRBD1 (5 bases). V was cut by 5 bases and J by 7 bases, with 11 bases left in between. Germline CDR1 reads MNHNY; CDR2 reads SVGAGI (reference sequence). The CDR3 spans 12 residues. The CDR3 region has the DNA TGTGCCAGCAGTATGGGGGAGGGTGAAGCTTTCTTT. This sequence encodes CASSMGEGEAFF.